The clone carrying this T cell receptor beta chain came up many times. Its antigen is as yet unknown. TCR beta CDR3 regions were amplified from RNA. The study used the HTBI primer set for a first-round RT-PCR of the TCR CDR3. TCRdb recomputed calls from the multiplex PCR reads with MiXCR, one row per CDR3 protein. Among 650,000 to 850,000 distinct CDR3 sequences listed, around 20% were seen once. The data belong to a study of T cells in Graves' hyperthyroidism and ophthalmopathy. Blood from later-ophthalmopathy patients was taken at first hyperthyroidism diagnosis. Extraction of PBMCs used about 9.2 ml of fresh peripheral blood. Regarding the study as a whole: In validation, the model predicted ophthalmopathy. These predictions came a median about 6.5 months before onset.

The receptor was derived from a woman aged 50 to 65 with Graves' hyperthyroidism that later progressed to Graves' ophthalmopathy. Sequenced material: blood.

The CDR3 here is CASSLDVTVNEQFF. Here the CDR3 DNA reads TGTGCCAGCAGCTTAGATGTGACAGTCAATGAGCAGTTCTTC. The rearrangement joins TRBV11-2 to TRBJ2-1, with TRBD1 as a possible D gene (5 bases). Germline CDR1 is SGHAT and CDR2 is FQNNGV. With 0 bases removed from V and 6 bases from J, the gap between germline ends came to 9 bases. This CDR3 spans 14 amino acids.